The 10 T cell receptor beta chains given below trace back to one sample, sequenced in a study of cytomegalovirus exposure and HLA in healthy donors. The PCR ran on 60 Vbeta and 13 Jbeta primers. TCRdb's table, derived via immunoSEQ multiplex PCR, lists solely in-frame clones and lacks some. The sample contains roughly 200,000 clones, just over 75% of which appear only once. Sequencing used PBMCs. The receptors derive from a man between 18 and 35 years old in good health and CMV-seronegative.

The chain has TRBV7-9 and TRBJ2-5; the match to TRBD1 covers 10 bases. J lost 3 bases, V lost 8 bases, and 9 bases had no gene match. The CDR3 extends over 15 amino acids. Germline V gene sequence: CDR1 SEHNR, CDR2 FQNEAQ (reference sequence). Here the CDR3 reads CASRTDRGLEETQYF. The DNA of the CDR3 is TGTGCCAGCCGAACCGACAGGGGGCTAGAAGAGACCCAGTACTTC.

This clone has only a few counts. In DNA, the CDR3 is TGTGCCAGCAGTCCTCAGGGGGCGCTTATGGAGACCCAGTACTTC. This sequence encodes CASSPQGALMETQYF. The V gene is TRBV27, the J gene TRBJ2-5; 8 bases line up with TRBD1. Trimming removed 5 bases from V and 5 bases from J; junction bases left unmatched: 10. In germline, CDR1 is MNHEY, CDR2 SMNVEV (reference sequence). This CDR3 is built from 15 residues.

The chain recombines TRBV5-6 with TRBJ2-7; TRBD1 agrees at 8 bases. Germline V lookup: CDR1 SGHDT, CDR2 YYEEEE. The CDR3 totals 14 residues. V dropped 2 bases and J dropped 6; count of bases not matched to a gene: 7. The CDR3 protein is CASSFPGQAIEQYF. Here the CDR3 DNA reads TGTGCCAGCAGCTTTCCGGGACAGGCCATCGAGCAGTACTTC. Variable domain in full (rest from reference TRBV5-6 and TRBJ2-7): DAGVTQSPTHLIKTRGQQVTLRCSPKSGHDTVSWYQQALGQGPQFIFQYYEEEERQRGNFPDRFSGHQFPNYSSELNVNALLLGDSALYLCASSFPGQAIEQYFGPGTRLTVT.

The V call is TRBV18, the J call TRBJ2-7; D perhaps matches TRBD1 (5 bases). Germline V gene sequence: CDR1 KGHSH, CDR2 LQKENI. The CDR3 sequence is 14 residues long. The ends were cut back, 3 bases at V and 2 bases at J, with 11 bases in the middle. The CDR3 protein is CASSPLGRAYEQYF. The CDR3 region has the DNA TGTGCCAGCTCACCCTTAGGCAGGGCCTACGAGCAGTACTTC.

The CDR3 nucleotides are TGTGCCAGCAGTGAATGGGGAGGGGGGTTCATTCAGTACTTC. Translated, it gives CASSEWGGGFIQYF. The gene calls are TRBV25-1 and TRBJ2-4, with a possible D match to TRBD2 (7 bases). Germline V gene data show CDR1 as MGHDK and CDR2 as SYGVNS. This CDR3 has 14 amino acids. Trimming shortened V by 1 base and J by 9 bases, and 13 bases separated the two germline ends.

The chain recombines TRBV30 with TRBJ1-5; maybe TRBD1 (6 bases). In germline, CDR1 is GTSNPN, CDR2 SVGIG (reference sequence). The V end lost 5 bases, the J end lost 5 bases, and 13 bases lay between the germline ends. CDR3 length equals 13 residues. The CDR3 coding sequence is TGTGCCTGGGGGTGGGGGCAGTATCAGCCCCAGCATTTT. Encoded protein: CAWGWGQYQPQHF.

This clone was seen more than once but under ten times. The chain recombines TRBV10-3 with TRBJ2-1; TRBD2 aligns across 12 bases. This CDR3 has 16 residues. J gave up 7 bases and V 6 bases, and 10 bases lay outside the gene matches. Germline CDR1 and CDR2: ENHRY and SYGVKD. In nucleotides, the CDR3 is TGTGCCATCAGCGTCCAGACTAGCGGGAGTGGTAATGAGCAGTTCTTC. Its protein is CAISVQTSGSGNEQFF.

This clone was observed a handful of times. The gene calls are TRBV27 and TRBJ2-7, with TRBD1 matching over 8 bases. V lost 3 bases to trimming and J lost 4 bases; unmatched junction nucleotides: 5. This CDR3 comprises 14 residues. The V gene's germline CDR1 is MNHEY and CDR2 SMNVEV (reference sequence). For the CDR3, the DNA is TGTGCCAGCAGTTTCACCGGACAGGGATACGAGCAGTACTTC. This sequence encodes CASSFTGQGYEQYF.

V is TRBV28 and J is TRBJ1-5, with 7 bases identical to TRBD1. Trimming at V came to 5 bases and at J to 2 bases, leaving 9 bases not matched to a gene. The CDR3 runs 16 residues. CDR1 and CDR2 from the germline V gene are MDHEN and SYDVKM. The CDR3 sequence is CASSTDRIGGNQPQHF. The CDR3 DNA follows: TGTGCCAGCAGTACGGACAGGATAGGTGGCAATCAGCCCCAGCATTTT.

This chain links TRBV18 with TRBJ2-2; a possible D gene is TRBD2 (5 bases). The CDR3 totals 15 residues. Germline V gene data show CDR1 as KGHSH and CDR2 as LQKENI. The ends were cut back, 1 base at V and 0 bases at J, with 6 bases in the middle. This chain's CDR3 is CASSPQGANTGELFF. CDR3 DNA: TGTGCCAGCTCACCACAGGGAGCGAACACCGGGGAGCTGTTTTTT.